Reported below is one T cell receptor (beta chain). Other DNA sequences in the sample encode the same CDR3. As defined, naive CD8 cells were CD45RO-negative and positively selected for CCR7, with terminally differentiated effector memory CD45RA+ cells excluded. These data originate in a study of shared clonotypes between healthy human individuals. Clones were read by immunoSEQ multiplex PCR, and TCRdb kept only the in-frame ones, dropping some. The profile shows around 1,900,000 clones, 90% to 95% of them singletons. V was shortened by 3 bases and J by 1 base, with 4 bases between the two germline ends. The CDR3 has 12 residues. Per germline, CDR1 SNHLY and CDR2 FYNNEI.

The source of this sequence is a man between 18 and 29 years old in good health. Some clones in this sample may be carry-over from other donors' samples. Specimen: naive CD8+ T cells from PBMCs. The chain joins TRBV2 to TRBJ2-7; the D is unclear. The chain's CDR3 is CASSEVSYEQYF. The CDR3 coding sequence is TGTGCCAGCAGTGAGGTGTCCTACGAGCAGTACTTC. Full variable domain (outside the CDR3, taken from reference TRBV2 and TRBJ2-7): EPEVTQTPSHQVTQMGQEVILRCVPISNHLYFYWYRQILGQKVEFLVSFYNNEISEKSEIFDDQFSVERPDGSNFTLKIRSTKLEDSAMYFCASSEVSYEQYFGPGTRLTVT.